Listed here is a single TCR beta chain. This record comes from a study of T cell changes during pregnancy in multiple sclerosis. This CDR3 spans 17 amino acids. Germline V gene data show CDR1 as GTSNPN and CDR2 as SVGIG (reference sequence). V gave up 3 bases and J gave up 5 bases; unmatched junction bases: 12. Only in-frame clones appear in the TCRdb table, and some are missing; sequencing was by immunoSEQ multiplex PCR. Among about 36,000 clones, 93% were seen once, and the ten largest hold approximately 0.38%. The chain carries TRBV30 and TRBJ2-1; TRBD2 aligns across 11 bases. The TCR was taken from a female donor with multiple sclerosis, enrolled in a pregnancy study. The starting material was CD4+ T cells from peripheral blood mononuclear cells, obtained in the first trimester of pregnancy. This CDR3 reads CAWRGTSGTLFHNEQFF. Written as DNA, the CDR3 is TGTGCCTGGAGGGGGACTAGCGGAACACTTTTCCACAATGAGCAGTTCTTC.